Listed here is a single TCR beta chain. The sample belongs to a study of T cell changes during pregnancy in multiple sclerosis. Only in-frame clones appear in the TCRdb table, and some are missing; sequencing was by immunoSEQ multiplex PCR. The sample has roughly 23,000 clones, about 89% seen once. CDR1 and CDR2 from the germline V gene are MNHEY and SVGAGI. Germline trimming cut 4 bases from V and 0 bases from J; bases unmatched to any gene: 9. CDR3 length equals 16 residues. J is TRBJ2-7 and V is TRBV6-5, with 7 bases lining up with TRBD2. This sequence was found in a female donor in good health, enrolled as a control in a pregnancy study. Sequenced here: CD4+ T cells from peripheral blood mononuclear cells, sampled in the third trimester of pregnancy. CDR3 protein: CASSFSREDLSYEQYF. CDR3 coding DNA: TGTGCCAGCAGTTTCTCTCGGGAGGACCTCTCCTACGAGCAGTACTTC.